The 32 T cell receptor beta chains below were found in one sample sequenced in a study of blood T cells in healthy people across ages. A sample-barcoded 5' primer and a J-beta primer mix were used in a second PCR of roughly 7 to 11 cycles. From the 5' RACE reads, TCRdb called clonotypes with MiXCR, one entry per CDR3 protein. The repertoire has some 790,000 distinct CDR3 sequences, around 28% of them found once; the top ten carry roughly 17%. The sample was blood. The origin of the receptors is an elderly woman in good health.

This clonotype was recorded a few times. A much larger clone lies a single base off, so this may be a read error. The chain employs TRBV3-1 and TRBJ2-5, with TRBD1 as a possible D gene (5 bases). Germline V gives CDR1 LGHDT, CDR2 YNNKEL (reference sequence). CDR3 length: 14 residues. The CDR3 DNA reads TGTGCCAGCAGCCAACCAGGGTTCCAAGAGGCCCAGTACTTC. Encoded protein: CASSQPGFQEAQYF.

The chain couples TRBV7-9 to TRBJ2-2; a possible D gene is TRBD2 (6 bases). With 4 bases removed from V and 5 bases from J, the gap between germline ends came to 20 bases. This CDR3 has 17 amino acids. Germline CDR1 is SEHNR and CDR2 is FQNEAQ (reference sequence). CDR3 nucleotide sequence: TGTGCCAGCAGCTCGTTTGGTGGGGTCGGAGGGACCGGGGAGCTGTTTTTT. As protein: CASSSFGGVGGTGELFF.

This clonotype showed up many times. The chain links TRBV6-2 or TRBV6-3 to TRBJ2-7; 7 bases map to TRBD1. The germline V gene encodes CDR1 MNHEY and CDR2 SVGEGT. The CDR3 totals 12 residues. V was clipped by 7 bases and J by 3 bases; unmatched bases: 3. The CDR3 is CASTTGDYEQYF. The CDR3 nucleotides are TGTGCCAGCACTACAGGGGACTACGAGCAGTACTTC.

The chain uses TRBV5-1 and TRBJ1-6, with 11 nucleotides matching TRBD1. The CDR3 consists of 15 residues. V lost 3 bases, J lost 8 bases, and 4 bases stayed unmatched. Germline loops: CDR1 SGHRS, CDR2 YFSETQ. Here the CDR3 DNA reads TGCGCCAGCAGCTACCGGGACAGGGGGGATTCACCCCTCCACTTT. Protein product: CASSYRDRGDSPLHF.

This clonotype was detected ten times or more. The CDR3 is CSARRQTGYQETQYF. The CDR3, as DNA: TGCAGTGCTAGAAGGCAAACTGGGTACCAAGAGACCCAGTACTTC. This chain connects TRBV20-1 to TRBJ2-5; no firm D call. Deletions cut 2 bases from V and 0 bases from J, with 13 bases between. Germline V gene lookup returns CDR1 DFQATT and CDR2 SNEGSKA (reference sequence). This CDR3 is built from 15 residues.

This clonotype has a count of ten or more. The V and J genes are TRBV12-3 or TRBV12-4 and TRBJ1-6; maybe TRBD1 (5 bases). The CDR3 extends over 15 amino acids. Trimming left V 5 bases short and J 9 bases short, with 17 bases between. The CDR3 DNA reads TGTGCCAGCAGTGTCAGACCAGGGCTGGGTTCACCCCTCCACTTT. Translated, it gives CASSVRPGLGSPLHF.

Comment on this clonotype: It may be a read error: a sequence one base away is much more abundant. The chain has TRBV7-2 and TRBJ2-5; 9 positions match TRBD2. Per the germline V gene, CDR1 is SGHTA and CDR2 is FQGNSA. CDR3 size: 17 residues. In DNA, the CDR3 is TGTGCCGGCAGCTCGGTTACTCTAGCGGGGATACAAGAGACCCAGTACTTC. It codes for CAGSSVTLAGIQETQYF.

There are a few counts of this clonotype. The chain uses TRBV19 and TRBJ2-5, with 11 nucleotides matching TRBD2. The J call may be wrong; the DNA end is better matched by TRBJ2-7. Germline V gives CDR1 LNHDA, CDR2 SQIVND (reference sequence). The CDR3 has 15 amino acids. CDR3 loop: CASSMWGLADYEQYF. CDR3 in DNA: TGTGCCAGTAGTATGTGGGGACTAGCGGACTACGAGCAGTACTTC.

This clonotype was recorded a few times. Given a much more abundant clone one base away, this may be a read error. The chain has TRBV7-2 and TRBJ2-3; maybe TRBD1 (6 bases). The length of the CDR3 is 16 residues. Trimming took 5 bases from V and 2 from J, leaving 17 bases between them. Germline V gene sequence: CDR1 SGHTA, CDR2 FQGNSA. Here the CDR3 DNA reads TGTGCCAGCAGCCCTGTTGGGACACTCTACACAGATACGCAGTATTTT. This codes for CASSPVGTLYTDTQYF.

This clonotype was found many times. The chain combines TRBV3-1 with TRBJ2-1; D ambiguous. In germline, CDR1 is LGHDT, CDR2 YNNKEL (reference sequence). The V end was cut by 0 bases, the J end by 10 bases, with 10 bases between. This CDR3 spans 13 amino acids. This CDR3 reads CASSQDSLGEQFF. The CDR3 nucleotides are TGTGCCAGCAGCCAAGACTCCTTGGGGGAGCAGTTCTTC.

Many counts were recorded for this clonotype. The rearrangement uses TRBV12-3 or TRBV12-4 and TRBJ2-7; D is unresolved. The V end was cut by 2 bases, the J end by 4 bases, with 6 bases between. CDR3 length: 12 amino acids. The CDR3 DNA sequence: TGTGCCAGCAGTTTATTTGGTTACGAGCAGTACTTC. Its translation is CASSLFGYEQYF.

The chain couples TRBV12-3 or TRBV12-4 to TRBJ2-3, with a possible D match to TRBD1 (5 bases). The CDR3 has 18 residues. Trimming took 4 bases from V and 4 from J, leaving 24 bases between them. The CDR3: CASSSTSGRAIGADTQYF. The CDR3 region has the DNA TGTGCCAGCAGTTCGACCTCAGGGCGCGCGATAGGAGCAGATACGCAGTATTTT.

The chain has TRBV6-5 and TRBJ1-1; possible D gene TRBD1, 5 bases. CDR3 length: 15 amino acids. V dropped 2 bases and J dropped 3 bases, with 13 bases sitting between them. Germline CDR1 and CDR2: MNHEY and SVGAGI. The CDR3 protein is CASSYGAVGHTEAFF. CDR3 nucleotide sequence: TGTGCCAGCAGTTACGGGGCAGTCGGACACACTGAAGCTTTCTTT.

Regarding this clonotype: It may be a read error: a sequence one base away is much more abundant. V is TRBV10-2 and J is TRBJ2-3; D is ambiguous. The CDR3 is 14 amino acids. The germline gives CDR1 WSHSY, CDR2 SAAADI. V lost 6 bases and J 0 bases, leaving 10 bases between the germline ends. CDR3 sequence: CASREGDSTDTQYF. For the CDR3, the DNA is TGCGCCAGCAGGGAAGGTGACAGCACAGATACGCAGTATTTT.

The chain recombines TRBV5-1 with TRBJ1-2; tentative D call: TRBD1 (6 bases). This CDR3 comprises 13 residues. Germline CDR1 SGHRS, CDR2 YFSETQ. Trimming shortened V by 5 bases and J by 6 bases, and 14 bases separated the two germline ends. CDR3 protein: CASSPNSGDGYTF. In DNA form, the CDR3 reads TGCGCCAGCAGTCCTAACTCAGGGGATGGCTACACCTTC.

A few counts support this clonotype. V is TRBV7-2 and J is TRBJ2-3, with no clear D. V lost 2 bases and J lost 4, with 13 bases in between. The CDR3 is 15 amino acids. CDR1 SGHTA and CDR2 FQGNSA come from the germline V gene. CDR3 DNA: TGTGCCAGCAGCTTAAGTCTAGTCTCGTCAGATACGCAGTATTTT. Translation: CASSLSLVSSDTQYF.

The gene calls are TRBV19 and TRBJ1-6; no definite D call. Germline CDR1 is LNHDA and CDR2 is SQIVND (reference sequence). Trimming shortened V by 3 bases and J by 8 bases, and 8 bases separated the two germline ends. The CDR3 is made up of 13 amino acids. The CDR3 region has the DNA TGTGCCAGTAGTATTGTTCGAGATTCACCCCTCCACTTT. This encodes CASSIVRDSPLHF.

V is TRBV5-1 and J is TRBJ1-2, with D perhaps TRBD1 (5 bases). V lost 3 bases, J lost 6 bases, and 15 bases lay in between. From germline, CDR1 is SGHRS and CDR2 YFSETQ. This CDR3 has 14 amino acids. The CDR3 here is CASSSDGGENGYTF. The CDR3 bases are TGCGCCAGCAGCTCGGACGGGGGGGAGAATGGCTACACCTTC.

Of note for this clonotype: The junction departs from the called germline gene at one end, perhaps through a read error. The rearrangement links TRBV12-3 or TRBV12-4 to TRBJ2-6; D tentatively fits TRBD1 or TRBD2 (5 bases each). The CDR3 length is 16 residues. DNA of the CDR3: TGTGCCAGCAGTTTTTCAGAACCCCCTGGGGCCAACGTCCGGACTTTT. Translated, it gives CASSFSEPPGANVRTF.

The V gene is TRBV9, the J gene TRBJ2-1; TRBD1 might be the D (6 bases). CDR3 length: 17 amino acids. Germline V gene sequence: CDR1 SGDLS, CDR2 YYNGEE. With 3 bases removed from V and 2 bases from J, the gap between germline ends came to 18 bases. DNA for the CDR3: TGTGCCAGCAGCGGCCGTAACAGGGAAGGGCCCTACAATGAGCAGTTCTTC. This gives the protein CASSGRNREGPYNEQFF.

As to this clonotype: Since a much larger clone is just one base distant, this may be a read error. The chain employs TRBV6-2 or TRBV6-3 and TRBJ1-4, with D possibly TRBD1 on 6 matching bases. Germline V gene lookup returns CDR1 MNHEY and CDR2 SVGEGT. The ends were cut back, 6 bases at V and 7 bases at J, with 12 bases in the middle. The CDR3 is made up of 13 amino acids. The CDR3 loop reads CASRLDRCEKLFF. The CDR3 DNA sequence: TGTGCCAGCAGACTGGACAGATGTGAAAAACTGTTTTTT.

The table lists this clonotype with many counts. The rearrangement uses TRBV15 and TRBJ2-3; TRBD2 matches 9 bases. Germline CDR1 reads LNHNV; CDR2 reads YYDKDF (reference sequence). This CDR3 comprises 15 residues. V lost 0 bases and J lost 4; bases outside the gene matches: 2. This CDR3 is CATSRELAGADTQYF. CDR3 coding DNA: TGTGCCACCAGCAGAGAGTTAGCGGGGGCAGATACGCAGTATTTT.

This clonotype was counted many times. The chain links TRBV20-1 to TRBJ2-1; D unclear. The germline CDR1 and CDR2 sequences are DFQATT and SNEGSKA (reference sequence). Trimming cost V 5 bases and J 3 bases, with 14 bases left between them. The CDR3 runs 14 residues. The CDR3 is CSAPNPVVYNEQFF. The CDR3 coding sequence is TGCAGTGCTCCTAACCCGGTAGTCTACAATGAGCAGTTCTTC.

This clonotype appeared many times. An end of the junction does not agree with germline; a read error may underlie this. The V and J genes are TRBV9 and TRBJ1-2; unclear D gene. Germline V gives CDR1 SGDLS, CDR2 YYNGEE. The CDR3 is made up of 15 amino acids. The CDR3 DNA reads TGTGCCAGCAGTGTAGGCGGACTTGACCCCTATGGCTACACCTTC. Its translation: CASSVGGLDPYGYTF. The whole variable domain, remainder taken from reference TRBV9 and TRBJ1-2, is DSGVTQTPKHLITATGQRVTLRCSPRSGDLSVYWYQQSLDQGLQFLIQYYNGEERAKGNILERFSAQQFPDLHSELNLSSLELGDSALYFCASSVGGLDPYGYTFGSGTRLTVV.

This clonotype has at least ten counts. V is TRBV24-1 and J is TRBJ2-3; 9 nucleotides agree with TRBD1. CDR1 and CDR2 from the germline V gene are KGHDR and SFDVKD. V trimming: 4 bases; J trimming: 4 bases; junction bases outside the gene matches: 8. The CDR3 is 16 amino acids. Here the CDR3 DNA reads TGTGCCACCAGTGAGTCCGGGACAGGGAACCCAGATACGCAGTATTTT. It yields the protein CATSESGTGNPDTQYF.

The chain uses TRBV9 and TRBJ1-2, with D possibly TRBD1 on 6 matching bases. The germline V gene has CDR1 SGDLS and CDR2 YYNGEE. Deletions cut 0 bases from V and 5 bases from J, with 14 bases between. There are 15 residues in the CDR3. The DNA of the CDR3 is TGTGCCAGCAGCGTAGAGGGGAGTAGGGGGTATGGCTACACCTTC. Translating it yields CASSVEGSRGYGYTF.

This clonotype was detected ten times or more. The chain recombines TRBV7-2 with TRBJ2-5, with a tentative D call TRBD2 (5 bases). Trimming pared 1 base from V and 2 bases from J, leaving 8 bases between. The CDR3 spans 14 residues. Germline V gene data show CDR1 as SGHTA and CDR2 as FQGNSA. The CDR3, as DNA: TGTGCCAGCAGCTTAGTTGGGAGACAAGAGACCCAGTACTTC. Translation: CASSLVGRQETQYF.

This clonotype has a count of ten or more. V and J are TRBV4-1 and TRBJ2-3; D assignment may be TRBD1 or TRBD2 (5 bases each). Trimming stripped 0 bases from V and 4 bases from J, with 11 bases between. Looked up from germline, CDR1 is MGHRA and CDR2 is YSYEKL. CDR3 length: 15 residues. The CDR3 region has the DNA TGCGCCAGCAGCCAAGATTGGTTGGGGGCAGATACGCAGTATTTT. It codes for CASSQDWLGADTQYF.

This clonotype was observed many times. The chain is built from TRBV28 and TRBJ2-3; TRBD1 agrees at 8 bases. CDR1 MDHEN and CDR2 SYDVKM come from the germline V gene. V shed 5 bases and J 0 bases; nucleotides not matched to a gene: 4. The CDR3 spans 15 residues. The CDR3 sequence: CASSIRGPSTDTQYF. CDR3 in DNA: TGTGCCAGCAGTATCAGGGGGCCTAGCACAGATACGCAGTATTTT.

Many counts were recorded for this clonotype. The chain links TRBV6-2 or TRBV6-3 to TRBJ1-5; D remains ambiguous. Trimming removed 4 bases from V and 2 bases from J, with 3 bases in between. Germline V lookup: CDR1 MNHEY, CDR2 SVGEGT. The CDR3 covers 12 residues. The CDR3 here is CASSFRNQPQHF. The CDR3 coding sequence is TGTGCCAGCAGTTTCCGCAATCAGCCCCAGCATTTT.

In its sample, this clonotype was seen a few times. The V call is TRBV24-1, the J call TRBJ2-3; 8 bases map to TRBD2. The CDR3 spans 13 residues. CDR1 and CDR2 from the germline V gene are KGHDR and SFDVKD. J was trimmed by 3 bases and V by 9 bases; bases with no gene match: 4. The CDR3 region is CATGAGATDTQYF. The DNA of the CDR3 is TGTGCCACCGGAGCGGGAGCTACAGATACGCAGTATTTT.

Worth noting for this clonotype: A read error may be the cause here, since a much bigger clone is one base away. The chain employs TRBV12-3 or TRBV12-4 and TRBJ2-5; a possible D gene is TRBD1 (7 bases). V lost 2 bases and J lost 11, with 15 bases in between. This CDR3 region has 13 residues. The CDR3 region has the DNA TGTGCCAGCAGTTTACAGGGGGGTGTTGAGCAGTACTTC. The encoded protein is CASSLQGGVEQYF.